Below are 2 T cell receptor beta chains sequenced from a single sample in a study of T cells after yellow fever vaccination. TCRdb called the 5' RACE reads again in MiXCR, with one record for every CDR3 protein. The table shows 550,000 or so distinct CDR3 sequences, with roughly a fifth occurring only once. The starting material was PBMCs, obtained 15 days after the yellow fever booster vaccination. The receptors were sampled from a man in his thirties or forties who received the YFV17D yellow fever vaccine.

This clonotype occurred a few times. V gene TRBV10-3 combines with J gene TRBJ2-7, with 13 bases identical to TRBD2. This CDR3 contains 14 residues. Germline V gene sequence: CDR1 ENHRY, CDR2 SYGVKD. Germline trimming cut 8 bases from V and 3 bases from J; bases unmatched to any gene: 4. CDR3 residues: CAIGTSGANYEQYF. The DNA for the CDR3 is TGTGCCATCGGGACTAGCGGGGCCAACTACGAGCAGTACTTC.

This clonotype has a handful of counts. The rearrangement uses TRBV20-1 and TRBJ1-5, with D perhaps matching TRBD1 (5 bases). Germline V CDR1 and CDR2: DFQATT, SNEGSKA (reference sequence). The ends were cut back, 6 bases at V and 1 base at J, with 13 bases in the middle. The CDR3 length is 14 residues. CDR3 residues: CSASRGRSNQPQHF. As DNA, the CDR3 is TGCAGTGCCAGTAGGGGTCGGAGCAATCAGCCCCAGCATTTT.